Following are 27 T cell receptor beta chains from one sample sequenced in a study of T cell clonality in common variable immunodeficiency. Study results and caveats: Fewer deletions and N-nucleotide insertions were reportedly seen in common variable immunodeficiency TCR beta sequences.

The method was immunoSEQ multiplex PCR; TCRdb's version includes in-frame clones alone and lacks a portion of them. The sample has approximately 35,000 clones, none seen only once. Their specific antigens are unknown. Specimen: peripheral blood mononuclear cells. The receptors derive from a human donor with common variable immunodeficiency.

This clone was picked up many times. From the germline J gene comes the end of the CDR3, since the read stops 3 residues before it. J is TRBJ2-5 and V is TRBV4-2; 7 nucleotides align to TRBD1. In germline, CDR1 is LGHNA, CDR2 YNFKEQ. The CDR3 spans 14 residues. With V trimmed by 4 bases and J by 0 bases, 2 bases remained unmatched. The part of the CDR3 DNA that was read is TGTGCCAGCAGCCCGACAGGGTACCAAGAGACC. This translates into CASSPTGYQET. The entire CDR3 reads CASSPTGYQETQYF.

This clone was seen at least ten times. The read gets to within 3 residues of the CDR3 end, and the germline J gene fills in the rest. The chain joins TRBV20-1 to TRBJ2-5; TRBD2 aligns across 13 bases. CDR1 is DFQATT, CDR2 SNEGSKA, per germline (reference sequence). The V gene end was trimmed by 4 bases and the J gene end by 2 bases; junction bases not matched to a gene: 13. This CDR3 region has 18 residues. CDR3 region: CSAKGGGTSGVRQETQYF. The CDR3 DNA, read in part, is TGCAGTGCTAAGGGTGGGGGGACTAGCGGGGTGAGACAAGAGACC.

As concerns this clone: Sequencing ends 3 residues short of the CDR3 end; the germline J gene provides the rest. V usage is TRBV19 and J usage is TRBJ1-5; no firm D call. The V and J ends lost 0 bases and 4 bases respectively, with 10 bases between them. The CDR3 extends over 15 amino acids. Germline CDR1 reads LNHDA; CDR2 reads SQIVND (reference sequence). Partial CDR3 DNA: TGTGCCAGTAGTATAGATGCGGGCCGGAATCAGCCC. This codes for CASSIDAGRNQP. The entire CDR3 protein reads CASSIDAGRNQPQHF.

Details on this clone: The read ends 3 residues early relative to the CDR3; the germline J gene fills the gap. The J gene is TRBJ2-3, the V gene TRBV11-1; D may be TRBD2 (5 bases). V lost 5 bases and J 1 base, leaving 13 bases between the germline ends. Germline V gene lookup returns CDR1 SGHAT and CDR2 FQDESV (reference sequence). CDR3 length: 15 residues. The CDR3 protein is CASSPWAGGTDTQYF. Partial CDR3 DNA: TGTGCCAGCAGCCCCTGGGCGGGCGGCACAGATACG.

This clone has at least ten counts. The sequence runs out 3 residues before the end of the CDR3; the remainder is reconstructed from the germline J gene. The genes are TRBV19 and TRBJ1-2; 8 bases are shared with TRBD1. The CDR3 sequence is 15 residues long. Trimming cost V 4 bases and J 5 bases; bases outside gene matches: 9. Germline V gene data show CDR1 as LNHDA and CDR2 as SQIVND (reference sequence). CDR3 sequence: CASSTYGTGSYGYTF. The CDR3 DNA, read in part, is TGTGCCAGTAGTACGTACGGGACAGGCTCTTATGGC.

At least ten counts were recorded for this clone. The read ends 3 residues before the CDR3 terminus; that terminus is restored from the germline J gene. The gene calls are TRBV7-9 and TRBJ2-4; D ambiguous. Germline V gives CDR1 SEHNR, CDR2 FQNEAQ (reference sequence). The CDR3 length is 11 residues. Trimming cost V 8 bases and J 5 bases, with 7 bases left between them. CDR3 loop: CASVEENIQYF. The CDR3 bases that were read are TGTGCCAGCGTCGAGGAAAACATT.

This clone came up a few times. The read stops 3 residues short of the end of the CDR3; the missing end is completed from the germline J gene. The J gene is TRBJ1-3, the V gene TRBV7-8; possible D gene TRBD1, 5 bases. Germline V gene lookup returns CDR1 SGHVS and CDR2 FQNEAQ. Trimming removed 5 bases from V and 7 bases from J, with 9 bases in between. CDR3 size: 12 residues. CDR3 residues: CASSPGWNTIYF. The CDR3 bases that were read are TGTGCCAGCAGCCCAGGGTGGAACACC.

There are a few counts of this clone. The sequence runs out 3 residues before the end of the CDR3; the remainder is reconstructed from the germline J gene. The chain couples TRBV7-3 to TRBJ2-1, with 9 bases matching TRBD2. With 4 bases clipped from V and 8 bases from J, the junction kept 9 bases outside the gene matches. From germline, CDR1 is SGHTA and CDR2 FQGTGA. This CDR3 has 15 amino acids. The sequenced part of the CDR3 DNA is TGTGCCAGCAGCTACTTCCATAGCGGGAGCTATGAG. This codes for CASSYFHSGSYE. The whole CDR3 is CASSYFHSGSYEQFF.

This clone was counted ten times or more. Read data end 3 residues before the CDR3 end; the end is taken from the germline J gene. The chain has TRBV7-3 and TRBJ2-2; D unclear. V was pared by 0 bases and J by 2 bases, with 10 bases between. This CDR3 contains 16 residues. From germline, CDR1 is SGHTA and CDR2 FQGTGA. The CDR3 reads CASSLTRQANTGELFF. CDR3 bases read: TGTGCCAGCAGCTTAACGAGGCAGGCCAACACCGGGGAG. Looking up the rest from reference TRBV7-3 and TRBJ2-2 gives the full variable domain: GAGVSQTPSNKVTEKGKYVELRCDPISGHTALYWYRQSLGQGPEFLIYFQGTGAADDSGLPNDRFFAVRPEGSVSTLKIQRTERGDSAVYLCASSLTRQANTGELFFGEGSRLTVL.

Only a few counts were recorded for this clone. Read sequence stops 3 residues before the CDR3 end, and the germline J gene provides the missing end. This rearrangement joins TRBV29-1 to TRBJ1-2; no reliable D call. Germline CDR1 and CDR2: SQVTM and ANQGSEA. CDR3 length: 12 amino acids. Between the trimmed V and J ends, which lost 3 bases and 7 bases, there was a span of 12 bases. CDR3 residues: CSVDLVGGGYTF. The sequenced part of the CDR3 DNA is TGCAGCGTTGATTTAGTCGGCGGTGGC. The full variable domain, completed using reference TRBV29-1 and TRBJ1-2, is SAVISQKPSRDICQRGTSLTIQCQVDSQVTMMFWYRQQPGQSLTLIATANQGSEATYESGFVIDKFPISRPNLTFSTLTVSNMSPEDSSIYLCSVDLVGGGYTFGSGTRLTVV.

This clone showed up many times. Coverage ceases 3 residues before the CDR3 finishes, and the germline J gene fills in the end. This chain uses TRBV20-1 with TRBJ1-6; D perhaps matches TRBD1 (5 bases). V was cut by 0 bases and J by 10 bases, with 7 bases left in between. The CDR3 totals 12 residues. In germline, CDR1 is DFQATT, CDR2 SNEGSKA (reference sequence). The part of the CDR3 DNA that was read is TGCAGTGCTAGAGACAGGGTCTCACCC. This encodes CSARDRVSP. The full CDR3 is CSARDRVSPLHF.

Comments on this clone: The read terminates 3 residues ahead of where the CDR3 ends, so the germline J gene completes it. The chain has TRBV7-2 and TRBJ1-1; no definite D call. CDR1 and CDR2 (germline): SGHTA, FQGNSA. V was pared by 5 bases and J by 4 bases, with 14 bases between. The CDR3 covers 14 residues. CDR3 bases read: TGTGCCAGCAGCCAGGCCAGGCAATCCACTGAA. Protein sequence: CASSQARQSTE. The full CDR3 is CASSQARQSTEAFF.

This clone was seen repeatedly, ten times or more. The read ends 3 residues before the CDR3 terminus; that terminus is restored from the germline J gene. The genes are TRBV18 and TRBJ2-3; D might be TRBD2 (7 bases). The CDR3 length is 14 residues. CDR1 KGHSH and CDR2 LQKENI come from the germline V gene. The germline V and J ends were trimmed by 3 bases and 4 bases, with 11 bases remaining between them. CDR3 sequence reads: CASSPTGGSDTQYF. The CDR3 DNA, read in part, is TGTGCCAGCTCACCGACGGGGGGCTCAGATACG. Full variable domain (outside the CDR3, taken from reference TRBV18 and TRBJ2-3): NAGVMQNPRHLVRRRGQEARLRCSPMKGHSHVYWYRQLPEEGLKFMVYLQKENIIDESGMPKERFSAEFPKEGPSILRIQQVVRGDSAAYFCASSPTGGSDTQYFGPGTRLTVL.

On this clone: The read halts 3 residues ahead of the CDR3 end, with the missing end drawn from the germline J gene. The chain links TRBV7-2 to TRBJ2-1, with TRBD1 matching over 7 bases. The CDR3 runs 12 residues. Germline CDR1 reads SGHTA; CDR2 reads FQGNSA. Trimming at V came to 4 bases and at J to 9 bases, leaving 3 bases not matched to a gene. The part of the CDR3 DNA that was read is TGTGCCAGCAGCTGGACAGGTCCTGAG. Translated, it gives CASSWTGPE. The whole CDR3 protein reads CASSWTGPEQFF.

This clone was recorded at least ten times. The DNA ends 3 residues before the CDR3 does, and the rest of the CDR3 is filled in from the germline J gene. This chain connects TRBV29-1 to TRBJ1-5, with 7 bases that match TRBD1. The CDR3 is made up of 14 amino acids. The junction had 6 bases not matched to a gene; V was cut back by 4 bases and J by 3 bases. Germline CDR1 is SQVTM and CDR2 is ANQGSEA. The CDR3 loop reads CSVVEGANNQPQHF. The CDR3 bases that were read are TGCAGCGTTGTGGAGGGGGCTAACAATCAGCCC.

This clone was seen more than once but under ten times. The read halts 3 residues ahead of the CDR3 end, with the missing end drawn from the germline J gene. This chain links TRBV23-1 with TRBJ2-5, with 8 bases that match TRBD1. TRBV23-1 is known as an ORF, though its function is uncertain. This CDR3 is built from 19 residues. The trim removed 1 base at V and 6 bases at J, leaving 19 bases unmatched. Here the CDR3 reads CASSQWPIGQGRDNKTQYF. CDR3 DNA, as far as it was read: TGCGCCAGCAGTCAATGGCCTATAGGACAGGGTAGGGACAATAAGACC.

Comment on this clone: The CDR3 goes on 3 residues after the read ends, and that part is filled in from the germline J gene. The V call is TRBV7-3, the J call TRBJ2-7; 8 nucleotides align to TRBD1. The germline V gene has CDR1 SGHTA and CDR2 FQGTGA. CDR3 size: 14 residues. Unmatched junction bases numbered 4, after V lost 5 bases and J lost 1 base. CDR3 amino acids: CASSPGTGSYEQYF. The part of the CDR3 DNA that was read is TGTGCCAGCAGCCCTGGGACAGGTTCCTACGAG.

This clone has a handful of counts. The read finishes 3 residues shy of the CDR3 end, and the germline J gene is used to complete it. This chain connects TRBV11-2 to TRBJ1-1; D is ambiguous. V was cut by 5 bases and J by 1 base, with 8 bases left in between. This CDR3 comprises 13 residues. CDR1 and CDR2 from the germline V gene are SGHAT and FQNNGV. CDR3 bases read: TGTGCCAGCAGCCACCGGGGGAACACTGAA. It codes for CASSHRGNTE. The whole CDR3 is CASSHRGNTEAFF.

Many counts were recorded for this clone. The read comes to an end 3 residues before the CDR3 does, leaving the germline J gene to fill in the end. V usage is TRBV29-1 and J usage is TRBJ2-5; 7 bases are shared with TRBD1. Germline V lookup: CDR1 SQVTM, CDR2 ANQGSEA. Trimming took 6 bases from V and 2 from J; bases not matched to a gene: 6. The CDR3 loop spans 13 amino acids. The covered CDR3 bases are TGCAGCGTAACGACAGGGCCTCAAGAGACC. This sequence encodes CSVTTGPQET. The entire CDR3 reads CSVTTGPQETQYF.

This clone occurred many times. Read data end 3 residues before the CDR3 end; the end is taken from the germline J gene. The V and J genes are TRBV19 and TRBJ2-2; 10 bases are shared with TRBD2. V trimming: 5 bases; J trimming: 4 bases; junction bases outside the gene matches: 13. This CDR3 contains 18 residues. The germline V gene encodes CDR1 LNHDA and CDR2 SQIVND (reference sequence). Incomplete CDR3 DNA: TGTGCCAGTAGTCCAAGGGGAACTAGCGGGATCGGCACCGGGGAG. It codes for CASSPRGTSGIGTGE. The whole CDR3 reads CASSPRGTSGIGTGELFF.

With regard to this clone: The read terminates 3 residues ahead of where the CDR3 ends, so the germline J gene completes it. This chain joins TRBV11-2 and TRBJ2-7, with D tentatively TRBD1 (8 bases). The V and J ends lost 9 bases and 4 bases respectively, with 19 bases between them. The germline gives CDR1 SGHAT, CDR2 FQNNGV. The CDR3 runs to 14 residues. CDR3 amino acids: CASREDRAGYEQYF. CDR3 DNA (partial): TGTGCCAGTCGGGAGGACAGGGCCGGTTACGAG. Full variable domain (rest looked up from reference TRBV11-2 and TRBJ2-7): EAGVAQSPRYKIIEKRQSVAFWCNPISGHATLYWYQQILGQGPKLLIQFQNNGVVDDSQLPKDRFSAERLKGVDSTLKIQPAKLEDSAVYLCASREDRAGYEQYFGPGTRLTVT.

Comment on this clone: Coverage ceases 3 residues before the CDR3 finishes, and the germline J gene fills in the end. The V and J genes are TRBV7-8 and TRBJ2-7; 8 bases agree with TRBD2. The CDR3 runs to 14 residues. The V gene end was trimmed by 6 bases and the J gene end by 6 bases; junction bases not matched to a gene: 10. CDR1 SGHVS and CDR2 FQNEAQ come from the germline V gene. The DNA read from the CDR3 is TGTGCCAGCAGTACCGGGACTAGTCTGACCGAG. Translated: CASSTGTSLTE. The full CDR3 is CASSTGTSLTEQYF. Full variable domain (rest looked up from reference TRBV7-8 and TRBJ2-7): GAGVSQSPRYKVAKRGQDVALRCDPISGHVSLFWYQQALGQGPEFLTYFQNEAQLDKSGLPSDRFFAERPEGSVSTLKIQRTQQEDSAVYLCASSTGTSLTEQYFGPGTRLTVT.

This clone was detected only a few times. The read ends 3 residues shy of where the CDR3 ends; the end is completed using the germline J gene. The rearrangement joins TRBV11-2 to TRBJ2-7; the match to TRBD2 covers 7 bases. This CDR3 has 13 residues. The germline V gene has CDR1 SGHAT and CDR2 FQNNGV. V lost 4 bases, J lost 6 bases, and 6 bases stayed unmatched. CDR3 DNA (partial): TGTGCCAGCAGCTCCGGACTAGTCGGCGAG. This sequence encodes CASSSGLVGE. From start to end, the CDR3 is CASSSGLVGEQYF.

Turning to this clone: The germline gene is not matched at one end of the junction; a read error may be the cause. The read falls 3 residues short of the CDR3 end, and the missing part is taken from the germline J gene. The chain combines TRBV2 with TRBJ2-3, with TRBD2 identical over 9 bases. Germline CDR1 SNHLY, CDR2 FYNNEI. This CDR3 region has 14 residues. The sequenced part of the CDR3 DNA is TGTGTCAGCAGTGAATCCAGCGGGAGGTATACG. Its protein product is CVSSESSGRYT. The whole CDR3 sequence reads CVSSESSGRYTQYF. Based on the CDR3 plus reference TRBV2 and TRBJ2-3, the full variable domain is EPEVTQTPSHQVTQMGQEVILRCVPISNHLYFYWYRQILGQKVEFLVSFYNNEISEKSEIFDDQFSVERPDGSNFTLKIRSTKLEDSAMYFCVSSESSGRYTQYFGPGTRLTVL.

This clone was seen a handful of times. The DNA ends 3 residues before the CDR3 does, and the rest of the CDR3 is filled in from the germline J gene. J is TRBJ2-2 and V is TRBV7-6; possibly TRBD2 for D (5 bases). V was clipped by 1 base and J by 3 bases, with 9 bases between them. The CDR3 runs 15 residues. Germline V CDR1 and CDR2: SGHVS, FNYEAQ. The CDR3 bases that were read are TGTGCCAGCAGCTTAGGCCCGAGGGACACCGGGGAG. This codes for CASSLGPRDTGE. The full CDR3 sequence reads CASSLGPRDTGELFF.

This clone was counted ten times or more. The CDR3 end is not reached by the read, which stops 3 residues before it; the germline J gene fills it in. This chain links TRBV30 with TRBJ2-5, with D perhaps matching TRBD1 or TRBD2 (5 bases each). The CDR3 has 13 residues. With 1 base removed from V and 4 bases from J, the gap between germline ends came to 10 bases. The germline V gene has CDR1 GTSNPN and CDR2 SVGIG (reference sequence). CDR3: CAWSGGVGETQYF. CDR3 bases read: TGTGCCTGGAGTGGAGGGGTTGGAGAGACC. Complete variable domain (other parts from reference TRBV30 and TRBJ2-5): SQTIHQWPATLVQPVGSPLSLECTVEGTSNPNLYWYRQAAGRGLQLLFYSVGIGQISSEVPQNLSASRPQDRQFILSSKKLLLSDSGFYLCAWSGGVGETQYFGPGTRLLVL.

This clone was seen ten or more times. The read is 3 residues too short to cover the CDR3 end, so that end is filled in from the germline J gene. V gene TRBV3-1 (or the pseudogene TRBV3-2) combines with J gene TRBJ1-5; D is possibly TRBD1 (6 bases). The CDR3 covers 13 residues. Per germline, CDR1 LGHDT and CDR2 YNNKEL (reference sequence). V was cut by 3 bases and J by 9 bases, with 12 bases left in between. CDR3 sequence: CASSQNPRGPQHF. Partial CDR3 DNA: TGTGCCAGCAGCCAGAACCCCAGGGGGCCC.